The 27 T cell receptor beta chains below all came from one sample that was sequenced in a study of shared clonotypes between healthy human individuals. Here immunoSEQ multiplex PCR was the method, and the copy in TCRdb shows in-frame clones only, minus some. Counted here are 550,000 to 600,000 clones, nearly 98% occurring once; the ten biggest clones make up approximately 0.33%. The naive CD8 fraction comprised CD45RO-negative cells positively selected for CCR7 and excluded terminally differentiated effector memory CD45RA+ cells. The sample was naive CD8+ T cells sorted from blood. These receptor sequences come from a man aged 25 to 45 in good health.

The chain links TRBV11-2 to TRBJ2-5; 8 positions match TRBD2. V gave up 4 bases and J gave up 4 bases; unmatched junction bases: 11. The CDR3 has 16 amino acids. Germline V lookup: CDR1 SGHAT, CDR2 FQNNGV. CDR3 sequence: CASSSLAGRAPETQYF. The CDR3 bases are TGTGCCAGCAGCTCTCTGGCCGGGAGGGCCCCAGAGACCCAGTACTTC.

The gene calls are TRBV11-2 and TRBJ2-5, with D hard to call. This CDR3 is 10 amino acids long. Trimming pared 10 bases from V and 4 bases from J, leaving 7 bases between. The germline V gene has CDR1 SGHAT and CDR2 FQNNGV. The CDR3 reads CATETETQYF. The CDR3, as DNA: TGTGCCACCGAGACAGAGACCCAGTACTTC.

This clone has only one observation. DNA of the CDR3: TGCAGCGTTGAAGATAGGGCCTCCACTAACTATGGCTACACCTTC. Protein sequence: CSVEDRASTNYGYTF. This chain links TRBV29-1 with TRBJ1-2; D gene unclear. The CDR3 length is 15 residues. The V end was cut by 0 bases, the J end by 0 bases, with 11 bases between. The germline V gene encodes CDR1 SQVTM and CDR2 ANQGSEA.

This chain links TRBV29-1 with TRBJ2-7, with TRBD2 matching 11 bases. Germline CDR1 is SQVTM and CDR2 is ANQGSEA. The CDR3 loop spans 14 amino acids. With 7 bases clipped from V and 2 bases from J, the junction kept 7 bases outside the gene matches. The CDR3 here is CSARTSGSPYEQYF. CDR3 in DNA: TGCAGCGCTCGAACTAGCGGGAGCCCCTACGAGCAGTACTTC.

This chain links TRBV9 with TRBJ2-1; 11 bases map to TRBD2. The CDR3 spans 15 residues. V trimming: 2 bases; J trimming: 6 bases; junction bases outside the gene matches: 4. The germline CDR1 and CDR2 sequences are SGDLS and YYNGEE. CDR3 in amino acids: CASSVSGRASNEQFF. For the CDR3, the DNA is TGTGCCAGCAGCGTTAGCGGGAGGGCCAGCAATGAGCAGTTCTTC.

The rearrangement uses TRBV7-9 and TRBJ2-2; D gene unclear. The V and J ends lost 11 bases and 1 base respectively, with 2 bases between them. The CDR3 has 10 residues. Per germline, CDR1 SEHNR and CDR2 FQNEAQ (reference sequence). The CDR3 DNA reads TGTGCCCGGAACACCGGGGAGCTGTTTTTT. Amino acids: CARNTGELFF.

This chain uses TRBV9 with TRBJ2-3, with D maybe TRBD2 (5 bases). The CDR3 runs to 15 residues. Germline-derived CDR1 and CDR2 are SGDLS and YYNGEE. V gave up 3 bases and J gave up 0 bases, with 11 bases separating them. CDR3 sequence: CASSAGRDSTDTQYF. The CDR3 bases are TGTGCCAGCAGCGCCGGACGGGATAGCACAGATACGCAGTATTTT. Together with reference TRBV9 and TRBJ2-3, the CDR3 gives the full variable domain: DSGVTQTPKHLITATGQRVTLRCSPRSGDLSVYWYQQSLDQGLQFLIQYYNGEERAKGNILERFSAQQFPDLHSELNLSSLELGDSALYFCASSAGRDSTDTQYFGPGTRLTVL.

The chain is built from TRBV7-9 and TRBJ2-2; no reliable D call. There are 15 residues in the CDR3. CDR1 is SEHNR and CDR2 is FQNEAQ in the germline V gene (reference sequence). V lost 4 bases and J lost 1, with 10 bases in between. The CDR3 DNA reads as TGTGCCAGCAGCTCTCAGGCGGAGAACACCGGGGAGCTGTTTTTT. Protein product: CASSSQAENTGELFF.

The chain combines TRBV27 with TRBJ2-2; TRBD1 might be the D (5 bases). This CDR3 contains 15 residues. The V end lost 2 bases, the J end lost 6 bases, and 13 bases lay between the germline ends. Germline V CDR1 and CDR2: MNHEY, SMNVEV (reference sequence). This CDR3 reads CASSLTLGAPGELFF. The CDR3 DNA sequence: TGTGCCAGCAGTTTAACTCTTGGGGCCCCCGGGGAGCTGTTTTTT.

This chain links TRBV25-1 with TRBJ2-3; tentatively, D is TRBD2 (5 bases). Between the trimmed V and J ends, which lost 5 bases and 6 bases, there was a span of 18 bases. Germline V lookup: CDR1 MGHDK, CDR2 SYGVNS. The CDR3 extends over 15 amino acids. Here the CDR3 reads CASSKDSPRRDTQYF. The CDR3 DNA is TGTGCCAGCAGTAAGGACTCTCCCCGACGGGATACGCAGTATTTT.

The V call is TRBV9, the J call TRBJ1-2; 7 positions match TRBD1. From germline, CDR1 is SGDLS and CDR2 YYNGEE. The V and J ends lost 3 bases and 4 bases, in that order; junction bases with no gene match: 9. The CDR3 contains 15 residues. The CDR3: CASSGPGQKLYGYTF. The CDR3 DNA follows: TGTGCCAGCAGCGGACCGGGACAGAAGCTCTATGGCTACACCTTC.

The rearrangement joins TRBV27 to TRBJ2-1; D not resolved. Germline lookup yields CDR1 MNHEY and CDR2 SMNVEV (reference sequence). The V gene lost 6 bases and the J gene lost 5 bases, with 8 bases spanning the gap. The CDR3 extends over 12 amino acids. CDR3 protein: CASRKWDNEQFF. In nucleotides, the CDR3 is TGTGCCAGCAGGAAGTGGGACAATGAGCAGTTCTTC.

V usage is TRBV12-5 and J usage is TRBJ2-1, with D tentatively TRBD2 (6 bases). Per the germline V gene, CDR1 is LGHNT and CDR2 is FRNRAP. V was cut by 5 bases and J by 5 bases, with 10 bases left in between. The CDR3 is made up of 13 amino acids. The CDR3: CASGEDYHNEQFF. As DNA, the CDR3 is TGTGCTAGTGGTGAGGACTACCACAATGAGCAGTTCTTC. The complete variable domain, with remaining parts taken from reference TRBV12-5 and TRBJ2-1, reads DARVTQTPRHKVTEMGQEVTMRCQPILGHNTVFWYRQTMMQGLELLAYFRNRAPLDDSGMPKDRFSAEMPDATLATLKIQPSEPRDSAVYFCASGEDYHNEQFFGPGTRLTVL.

The J gene is TRBJ1-4, the V gene TRBV5-1; D is unclear. Trimming took off 7 bases at V and 6 bases at J, with 16 bases between the two ends. This CDR3 has 14 residues. Per the germline V gene, CDR1 is SGHRS and CDR2 is YFSETQ. The CDR3 nucleotides read TGCGCCAGCGCTATCAGTGTTCCTGATGAAAAACTGTTTTTT. Residues: CASAISVPDEKLFF.

The rearrangement uses TRBV5-1 and TRBJ2-3, with D tentatively TRBD2 (5 bases). The CDR3 runs to 15 residues. From germline, CDR1 is SGHRS and CDR2 YFSETQ. V dropped 4 bases and J dropped 1 base, with 13 bases sitting between them. The CDR3 here is CASSPRRTRTDTQYF. CDR3 bases: TGCGCCAGCAGCCCACGGAGGACCCGCACAGATACGCAGTATTTT. Complete variable domain (other parts from reference TRBV5-1 and TRBJ2-3): KAGVTQTPRYLIKTRGQQVTLSCSPISGHRSVSWYQQTPGQGLQFLFEYFSETQRNKGNFPGRFSGRQFSNSRSEMNVSTLELGDSALYLCASSPRRTRTDTQYFGPGTRLTVL.

The CDR3 protein is CASRISSARLVTDTQYF. The CDR3 nucleotides read TGTGCCAGCAGAATTAGTTCGGCCAGACTGGTCACAGATACGCAGTATTTT. The genes are TRBV7-8 and TRBJ2-3; D remains unclear. V was clipped by 6 bases and J by 2 bases, with 21 bases between them. The CDR3 has 17 amino acids. CDR1 and CDR2 (germline): SGHVS, FQNEAQ.

This clone was seen once. The chain has TRBV11-2 and TRBJ2-3, with 14 bases lining up with TRBD2. Germline assignment: CDR1 SGHAT and CDR2 FQNNGV. This CDR3 comprises 17 residues. Losses at the gene ends were 4 bases for V and 8 bases for J; bases not matched to a gene: 11. CDR3 amino acids: CASSSGLAGEGGVTQYF. Written as DNA, the CDR3 is TGTGCCAGCAGCTCGGGACTAGCGGGAGAGGGAGGAGTTACGCAGTATTTT.

The chain carries TRBV6-6 and TRBJ1-1; D ambiguous. Trimming removed 2 bases from V and 1 base from J, with 8 bases in between. The CDR3 length is 14 residues. CDR1 is MNHNY, CDR2 SVGAGI, per germline (reference sequence). CDR3 sequence reads: CASSYRVPNTEAFF. The CDR3 bases are TGTGCCAGCAGTTACAGGGTTCCGAACACTGAAGCTTTCTTT.

J is TRBJ2-5 and V is TRBV5-1, with TRBD1 matching over 9 bases. Trimming cost V 4 bases and J 1 base; bases outside gene matches: 8. Per germline, CDR1 SGHRS and CDR2 YFSETQ. The CDR3 spans 16 residues. CDR3 bases: TGCGCCAGCAGCGACAACGACAGGGGGTTCCAAGAGACCCAGTACTTC. Encoded protein: CASSDNDRGFQETQYF. Complete variable domain (other parts from reference TRBV5-1 and TRBJ2-5): KAGVTQTPRYLIKTRGQQVTLSCSPISGHRSVSWYQQTPGQGLQFLFEYFSETQRNKGNFPGRFSGRQFSNSRSEMNVSTLELGDSALYLCASSDNDRGFQETQYFGPGTRLLVL.

This clone has just one count. The chain has TRBV28 and TRBJ1-4; D gene uncertain. V gave up 1 base and J gave up 11 bases, with 17 bases separating them. From germline, CDR1 is MDHEN and CDR2 SYDVKM. The CDR3 is made up of 15 amino acids. The CDR3 loop is CASSLSSVRGFKLFF. In DNA, the CDR3 is TGTGCCAGCAGTTTATCATCGGTCCGGGGATTCAAACTGTTTTTT.

The chain has TRBV6-5 and TRBJ2-3; 8 bases line up with TRBD1. The V gene's germline CDR1 is MNHEY and CDR2 SVGAGI. Trimming took 6 bases from V and 4 from J; bases not matched to a gene: 9. The CDR3 has 15 amino acids. This CDR3 is CASRRTGGWADTQYF. For the CDR3, the DNA is TGTGCCAGCAGACGAACAGGGGGTTGGGCAGATACGCAGTATTTT.

The rearrangement links TRBV10-3 to TRBJ1-5; no firm D call. V lost 4 bases and J lost 4, with 8 bases in between. The CDR3 covers 13 residues. CDR1 is ENHRY and CDR2 is SYGVKD in the germline V gene. The CDR3 bases are TGTGCCATCAGTGCGGCGGGGAATCAGCCCCAGCATTTT. Encoded protein: CAISAAGNQPQHF.

The chain employs TRBV2 and TRBJ2-7; 9 positions match TRBD2. Germline V CDR1 and CDR2: SNHLY, FYNNEI. CDR3 length: 16 residues. Losses at the gene ends were 8 bases for V and 5 bases for J; bases not matched to a gene: 16. DNA for the CDR3: TGTGCCAGCTACCTTTTGGCGGGAGGGCCTGGCAACGAGCAGTACTTC. Its translation is CASYLLAGGPGNEQYF.

The CDR3 loop reads CASTKTGGGEQFF. Here the CDR3 DNA reads TGTGCCAGCACCAAGACAGGAGGCGGTGAGCAGTTCTTC. The chain is built from TRBV5-6 and TRBJ2-1; perhaps TRBD1 as D (6 bases). Trimming left V 6 bases short and J 9 bases short, with 16 bases between. CDR1 is SGHDT and CDR2 is YYEEEE in the germline V gene. There are 13 residues in the CDR3.

The CDR3 DNA sequence: TGTGCCAGTAGTATCTTCGGGGATTATGAGACCCAGTACTTC. Translation: CASSIFGDYETQYF. The rearrangement links TRBV19 to TRBJ2-5; D is perhaps TRBD2 (5 bases). Trimming pared 3 bases from V and 5 bases from J, leaving 13 bases between. Germline-derived CDR1 and CDR2 are LNHDA and SQIVND (reference sequence). This CDR3 comprises 14 residues.

The chain combines TRBV27 with TRBJ2-7, with a tentative D call TRBD1 (5 bases). Germline lookup yields CDR1 MNHEY and CDR2 SMNVEV (reference sequence). V lost 6 bases and J 4 bases, leaving 16 bases between the germline ends. The CDR3 loop spans 14 amino acids. The CDR3 DNA reads as TGTGCCAGCAGGGGTTGGCAGGGTAGTTACGAGCAGTACTTC. As protein: CASRGWQGSYEQYF.

This sequence joins TRBV7-6 and TRBJ2-7; weak D call: TRBD2 (5 bases). The CDR3 loop spans 15 amino acids. Trimming left V 2 bases short and J 0 bases short, with 11 bases between. In germline, CDR1 is SGHVS, CDR2 FNYEAQ. CDR3 sequence: CASSLRAGTSYEQYF. The CDR3 DNA reads as TGTGCCAGCAGCTTACGGGCGGGTACCTCCTACGAGCAGTACTTC.